This is a list of T cell receptor beta chains from one sample in a study of T cell clonotyping in hematopoietic cell transplantation. TCRdb's copy holds only in-frame clones and misses some; the assay was immunoSEQ multiplex PCR. The repertoire holds about 20,000 clones, roughly 83% seen once, with approximately 8% in the top ten. The source was peripheral blood mononuclear cells, collected before stem cell transplant. The receptors were sampled from a man aged 45-60 years with acute myeloid leukemia. Some clones in this sample may be carry-over from other donors' samples. Both conserved end residues are part of each CDR3. The D gene is left open where the match is weak. Size tells how often a clone was seen (once, few, many) or the class of an expanded clone, and some rows leave it out.

length,V,size,D,J,CDR3,DNA
13,TRBV7-3,NA,NA,TRBJ1-1,CASSSSTGNEAFF,TGTGCCAGCAGCTCCTCAACAGGCAATGAAGCTTTCTTT
14,TRBV27,NA,NA,TRBJ1-4,CASTSTGLGEKLFF,TGTGCCAGCACTTCCACGGGTCTCGGGGAAAAACTGTTTTTT
13,TRBV7-9,NA,NA,TRBJ1-1,CASSPRLGAGAFF,TGTGCCAGCAGCCCGAGGTTAGGCGCGGGAGCTTTCTTT
15,TRBV19,medium-sized,NA,TRBJ1-5,CASSMGLYSNQPQHF,TGTGCCAGTAGTATGGGGCTTTATAGCAATCAGCCCCAGCATTTT
13,TRBV27,NA,NA,TRBJ1-6,CASSEGRGSPLHF,TGTGCCAGCAGTGAGGGGAGAGGTTCACCCCTCCACTTT
14,TRBV30,NA,TRBD2,TRBJ2-3,CAWSVRGAGDTQYF,TGTGCCTGGAGTGTGCGGGGGGCAGGAGATACGCAGTATTTT
14,TRBV28,NA,TRBD2,TRBJ2-7,CASSQSGGYYEQYF,TGTGCCAGCAGTCAAAGCGGGGGCTACTACGAGCAGTACTTC
11,TRBV20-1,few,NA,TRBJ1-1,CSARAVTEAFF,TGCAGTGCTAGGGCAGTCACTGAAGCTTTCTTT
14,TRBV7-2,NA,NA,TRBJ2-7,CASSLGGFTYEQYF,TGTGCCAGCAGCTTAGGTGGCTTCACCTACGAGCAGTACTTC
13,TRBV2,few,NA,TRBJ2-3,CASSGSPVDTQYF,TGTGCCAGCAGTGGCTCCCCGGTAGATACGCAGTATTTT
13,TRBV15,NA,TRBD1,TRBJ2-3,CATSRGDRGVQYF,TGTGCCACCAGCAGGGGAGACAGGGGGGTTCAGTATTTT
12,TRBV18,NA,NA,TRBJ2-3,CASSPSTDTQYF,TGTGCCAGCTCACCTAGCACAGATACGCAGTATTTT
13,TRBV10-3,NA,NA,TRBJ1-2,CAISELRNYGYTF,TGTGCCATCAGTGAGCTTAGAAACTATGGCTACACCTTC
16,TRBV21-1,NA,NA,TRBJ2-1,CASSKVAISYIDEQFF,TGTGCCAGCAGCAAAGTGGCTATTTCTTATATAGATGAGCAGTTCTTC
15,TRBV4-2,NA,TRBD1,TRBJ2-7,CASSPGQGVVYEQYF,TGTGCCAGCAGCCCTGGACAGGGGGTCGTTTACGAGCAGTACTTC
13,TRBV10-3,NA,TRBD1,TRBJ1-1,CAISGQGGTEAFF,TGTGCCATCAGCGGACAGGGGGGCACTGAAGCTTTCTTT
14,TRBV7-8,once,NA,TRBJ1-2,CASSASGAFRGYTF,TGTGCCAGCAGCGCATCAGGGGCCTTCAGGGGCTACACCTTC